Following are 23 T cell receptor beta chains from one sample sequenced in a study of control samples from healthy donors and cancer patients. The assay was immunoSEQ multiplex PCR, and TCRdb's table has in-frame clones only and misses some. The table includes about 41,000 clones, around 94% detected once. Source material: blood. Source of these receptors: a man aged 60 to 75 in good health.

This sequence joins TRBV3-1 (or the pseudogene TRBV3-2) and TRBJ2-3; 11 bases map to TRBD2. The J segment lost 6 bases and the V segment lost 3 bases, leaving 8 bases of the junction unmatched. Germline V CDR1 and CDR2: LGHDT, YNNKEL (reference sequence). There are 16 residues in the CDR3. The CDR3 DNA reads TGTGCCAGCAGCCAGCGAACTAGCGGGAGTTCGGATACGCAGTATTTT. Translated, it gives CASSQRTSGSSDTQYF.

The V gene is TRBV9, the J gene TRBJ2-7, with TRBD2 matching over 9 bases. This CDR3 contains 15 residues. Germline V gene lookup returns CDR1 SGDLS and CDR2 YYNGEE. V lost 0 bases to trimming and J lost 3 bases; unmatched junction nucleotides: 4. As DNA, the CDR3 is TGTGCCAGCAGCGTAGTTAGCGGGAGTGTCTACGAGCAGTACTTC. It is translated as CASSVVSGSVYEQYF.

The CDR3 sequence is CASSQVLGVGIQYF. The CDR3 DNA reads TGCGCCAGCAGCCAAGTTTTGGGGGTGGGCATTCAGTACTTC. The genes are TRBV4-1 and TRBJ2-4; D might be TRBD1 or TRBD2, each matching 5 bases. Germline CDR1 and CDR2: MGHRA and YSYEKL. CDR3 length equals 14 residues. V was trimmed by 1 base and J by 9 bases, leaving 13 bases between them.

The rearrangement links TRBV27 to TRBJ2-3; perhaps TRBD2 as D (6 bases). Trimming shortened V by 5 bases and J by 8 bases, and 20 bases separated the two germline ends. The germline gives CDR1 MNHEY, CDR2 SMNVEV (reference sequence). This CDR3 spans 15 amino acids. CDR3 protein: CASSTTSWLSGTQYF. The CDR3, as DNA: TGTGCCAGCAGTACGACTAGTTGGCTTTCCGGTACGCAGTATTTT.

The chain has TRBV5-1 and TRBJ2-1; no firm D call. This CDR3 has 13 amino acids. Between the trimmed V and J ends, which lost 0 bases and 6 bases, there was a span of 7 bases. Germline V CDR1 and CDR2: SGHRS, YFSETQ. CDR3 residues: CASSLESSNEQFF. CDR3 bases: TGCGCCAGCAGCTTGGAGTCTTCCAATGAGCAGTTCTTC. Looking up the rest from reference TRBV5-1 and TRBJ2-1 gives the full variable domain: KAGVTQTPRYLIKTRGQQVTLSCSPISGHRSVSWYQQTPGQGLQFLFEYFSETQRNKGNFPGRFSGRQFSNSRSEMNVSTLELGDSALYLCASSLESSNEQFFGPGTRLTVL.

This chain links TRBV28 with TRBJ1-1; possibly TRBD1 for D (6 bases). The ends were cut back, 8 bases at V and 0 bases at J, with 13 bases in the middle. The length of the CDR3 is 14 residues. The germline gives CDR1 MDHEN, CDR2 SYDVKM. This CDR3 reads CASGMGQLNTEAFF. CDR3 in DNA: TGTGCCAGCGGAATGGGACAATTGAACACTGAAGCTTTCTTT.

This chain joins TRBV5-4 and TRBJ1-3; D unclear. The germline V gene has CDR1 SGHNT and CDR2 YYREEE (reference sequence). The CDR3 is made up of 10 amino acids. The V and J ends lost 8 bases and 7 bases respectively, with 7 bases between them. CDR3 nucleotides: TGTGCCAGTCCCGACAACACCATATATTTT. Translation gives CASPDNTIYF.

The chain uses TRBV7-3 and TRBJ2-2, with TRBD2 as a possible D gene (5 bases). Between the trimmed V and J ends, which lost 2 bases and 5 bases, there was a span of 9 bases. The germline gives CDR1 SGHTA, CDR2 FQGTGA. The CDR3 contains 14 residues. The CDR3 sequence is CASSLPGGTGELFF. The CDR3 DNA reads as TGTGCCAGCAGCTTACCCGGCGGGACCGGGGAGCTGTTTTTT.

The gene calls are TRBV6-5 and TRBJ2-6; D gene uncertain. Germline V gene data show CDR1 as MNHEY and CDR2 as SVGAGI. The CDR3 totals 16 residues. Trimming cost V 2 bases and J 0 bases, with 8 bases left between them. CDR3 region: CASSYGPNSGANVLTF. The CDR3 DNA follows: TGTGCCAGCAGTTACGGGCCTAACTCTGGGGCCAACGTCCTGACTTTC.

This clone was detected once. The chain employs TRBV24-1 and TRBJ2-2; 10 nucleotides agree with TRBD1. This CDR3 has 14 residues. Unmatched junction bases numbered 7, after V lost 10 bases and J lost 6 bases. Per the germline V gene, CDR1 is KGHDR and CDR2 is SFDVKD. This chain's CDR3 is CATSDRGVAGELFF. The CDR3 nucleotides are TGTGCCACTTCGGACAGGGGGGTAGCCGGGGAGCTGTTTTTT.

This chain uses TRBV11-2 with TRBJ1-2, with 8 bases identical to TRBD1. Germline CDR1 reads SGHAT; CDR2 reads FQNNGV. The length of the CDR3 is 14 residues. Germline trimming cut 4 bases from V and 4 bases from J; bases unmatched to any gene: 5. The CDR3 region is CASSSRDRSYGYTF. The CDR3 region has the DNA TGTGCCAGCAGCTCGCGGGACAGGTCCTATGGCTACACCTTC.

This chain joins TRBV28 and TRBJ2-1; TRBD2 is a possible D gene (5 bases). Germline values: CDR1 MDHEN, CDR2 SYDVKM. V lost 6 bases and J lost 5, with 20 bases in between. This CDR3 has 16 amino acids. CDR3 region: CASRMEGSVINNEQFF. CDR3 bases: TGTGCCAGCAGGATGGAAGGGAGTGTGATAAACAATGAGCAGTTCTTC.

The V and J genes are TRBV29-1 and TRBJ1-5; 7 bases are shared with TRBD1. The V gene's germline CDR1 is SQVTM and CDR2 ANQGSEA. V shed 4 bases, J shed 4 bases, and the junction held 4 bases outside the gene matches. There are 13 residues in the CDR3. CDR3 protein: CSVGTGANQPQHF. The CDR3 nucleotides read TGCAGCGTTGGAACAGGGGCTAATCAGCCCCAGCATTTT.

In this sample, this clone turned up once. The V gene is TRBV10-1, the J gene TRBJ1-2, with D possibly being TRBD1 (6 bases). Per germline, CDR1 WNHNN and CDR2 SYGVQD (reference sequence). This CDR3 contains 14 residues. Trimming stripped 6 bases from V and 7 bases from J, with 18 bases between. The CDR3 here is CASRLRQVPIGYTF. The CDR3 DNA is TGCGCCAGCAGATTAAGACAGGTGCCAATTGGCTACACCTTC.

This chain connects TRBV3-1 (or the pseudogene TRBV3-2) to TRBJ2-7; tentative D call: TRBD2 (6 bases). Looked up from germline, CDR1 is LGHDT and CDR2 is YNNKEL (reference sequence). With 2 bases removed from V and 6 bases from J, the gap between germline ends came to 11 bases. CDR3 length: 13 residues. CDR3 protein: CASSQRLGPEQYF. The CDR3 nucleotides read TGTGCCAGCAGCCAACGACTAGGCCCCGAGCAGTACTTC.

This rearrangement joins TRBV29-1 to TRBJ2-1; 9 nucleotides align to TRBD1. The V and J ends lost 7 bases and 8 bases, in that order; junction bases with no gene match: 12. The germline CDR1 and CDR2 sequences are SQVTM and ANQGSEA. This CDR3 contains 14 residues. CDR3 in amino acids: CSALQGAHRDEQFF. The CDR3 nucleotides are TGCAGCGCCCTACAGGGGGCGCATCGAGATGAGCAGTTCTTC.

This rearrangement joins TRBV6-5 to TRBJ2-2; D is unclear. CDR1 and CDR2 from the germline V gene are MNHEY and SVGAGI. There are 12 residues in the CDR3. V lost 7 bases, J lost 5 bases, and 8 bases lay in between. In DNA, the CDR3 is TGTGCCAGCAAGGGATGGACCGGGGAGCTGTTTTTT. Translation: CASKGWTGELFF.

Comment on this clone: A read error may account for a junction end that differs from germline. V and J are TRBV7-7 and TRBJ2-5, with TRBD2 as a possible D gene (6 bases). The CDR3 contains 16 residues. Germline loops: CDR1 SSHAT, CDR2 FNYEAQ (reference sequence). CDR3 coding DNA: TGTGCTAGCAGCTCCCTAGGCTCCCGATCCGGGGGGACCCAGTACTTC. Encoded protein: CASSSLGSRSGGTQYF.

The rearrangement links TRBV29-1 to TRBJ2-7; D is ambiguous. Trimming left V 5 bases short and J 6 bases short, with 17 bases between. Germline lookup yields CDR1 SQVTM and CDR2 ANQGSEA. The CDR3 is made up of 13 amino acids. CDR3: CSVTLRSSREQYF. The CDR3 DNA sequence: TGCAGCGTTACCCTACGGTCCTCCCGCGAGCAGTACTTC.

The V call is TRBV10-1, the J call TRBJ1-4; D not certain. V was pared by 0 bases and J by 7 bases, with 6 bases between. This CDR3 spans 13 amino acids. CDR1 is WNHNN, CDR2 SYGVQD, per germline (reference sequence). The CDR3 region is CASSESVPEKLFF. Written as DNA, the CDR3 is TGCGCCAGCAGTGAGTCAGTTCCTGAAAAACTGTTTTTT.

The chain carries TRBV5-6 and TRBJ2-7; 9 positions match TRBD1. The V segment lost 1 base and the J segment 0 bases; nucleotides outside the gene matches: 5. The CDR3 loop spans 16 amino acids. Germline CDR1 SGHDT, CDR2 YYEEEE. The CDR3 region has the DNA TGTGCCAGCAGCTTGTCTTTGGGACAGGGCTCCTACGAGCAGTACTTC. It yields the protein CASSLSLGQGSYEQYF.

This chain links TRBV7-9 with TRBJ2-1; the D gene is possibly TRBD2 (5 bases). The CDR3 covers 16 residues. V dropped 7 bases and J dropped 0 bases, with 16 bases sitting between them. Germline V CDR1 and CDR2: SEHNR, FQNEAQ (reference sequence). The CDR3 sequence: CASTFSLADSYNEQFF. CDR3 coding DNA: TGTGCCAGCACCTTTTCCCTAGCAGACTCCTACAATGAGCAGTTCTTC.

The genes are TRBV7-3 and TRBJ2-5, with TRBD2 matching over 11 bases. Germline loops: CDR1 SGHTA, CDR2 FQGTGA. The length of the CDR3 is 15 residues. The junction had 5 bases not matched to a gene; V was cut back by 3 bases and J by 5 bases. The CDR3 region has the DNA TGTGCCAGCAGCTTGGGACTAGCGGAAGGGGAGACCCAGTACTTC. It encodes CASSLGLAEGETQYF.